This T cell receptor (beta chain) was captured in a study of glioma-infiltrating T cells after dendritic cell vaccination (dated by TCRdb to the mid-2010s). About the full investigation: The cohort included 15 or so glioblastoma patients drawn from Phase I and II dendritic cell vaccination trials, of whom 9 were newly diagnosed and 6 had recurrent disease. Patients received autologous tumor lysate-pulsed dendritic cell vaccination between about 2002 and 2013. To make the vaccine, monocyte-derived dendritic cells were cultured for about seven days with IL-4 and GM-CSF and then pulsed overnight with autologous tumor lysate. Each patient was given three intradermal dendritic cell vaccine injections, spaced two weeks apart, in the arm below the axilla. Tumor-infiltrating lymphocyte content was quantified and tumor and blood repertoires were compared in dendritic cell-vaccinated glioblastoma patients by deep sequencing of TCR beta CDR3 regions. Survival after dendritic cell vaccination was correlated with TCR sequencing metrics, including TIL content and tumor-blood repertoire overlap.

According to the study, the label for this sample's time point signals: after dendritic cell vaccination, including at tumor progression/relapse. Patients were selected on the basis of adequate residual fresh-frozen tumor tissue and more than two years of available survival data. Molecular status otherwise varied across the glioblastoma patients, but none of them carried an isocitrate dehydrogenase mutation. PBMC were collected before vaccination, two weeks after the third vaccination, and at tumor progression if tumor progression occurred. Genomic DNA was extracted with the Qiagen DNeasy Blood extraction Kit. The immunoSEQ assay amplified TCRB CDR3 regions from roughly 2 micrograms of genomic DNA, or from all available DNA when less than that amount was available. The multiplex PCR relied on 60 forward primers for TCR V beta segments and 13 reverse primers for J beta segments. Synthetic control templates were spiked into each sample at limiting dilution to estimate reads per starting template. The Illumina HiSeq System generated sequencing reads of 87 bp. As for the original processing: To remove PCR and sequencing errors, closely related sequences were merged with a nearest neighbor algorithm. TCR overlap was defined as the percentage of unique tumor TCR beta sequences that were also present in the same patient's peripheral blood. TCRdb obtained this table from immuneACCESS and retained in-frame rearrangements with V and J assigned. These tables miss some clones; where compared with another copy, unresolved V genes account for less than half of the shortfall, and the remainder is unexplained. For V, J and clone size, that table is used; D and trimming come from the DNA. The sample profile shows approximately 92,000 clones; less than 90% of them were found once. Of the sample, 5.4% falls within the top ten clones.

As concerns this clone: Its antigen is currently not known. Base qualities are missing; no much larger clone stands one base away.

Overall study results and their limits: Longer time to progression and overall survival after dendritic cell vaccination were predicted by higher estimated pretreatment TIL content. The cohort was small and heterogeneous, and full blood and tumor sets were available for few patients, with initial-recurrent tumor pairs available for even fewer patients. The TCR overlap response model with three groups was called speculative and said to need prospective validation. TCR clonality showed no direct relationship with survival, which suggests that a diverse polyclonal response may be important.

The cysteine opens and the phenylalanine closes a CDR3 of 16 amino acids. The DNA shown is the 48-base CDR3, in frame from base 1. V has 6 bases trimmed and J has 4 bases trimmed; junction bases matching no gene number 11. Looking up the germline V gene yields CDR1 MDHEN and CDR2 SYDVKM. The sequence joins TRBV28 to TRBJ1-2, and 10 junction bases match TRBD1. This TCR came from a human donor with glioblastoma. Material: blood, obtained after dendritic cell vaccination. The CDR3 protein: CASRTAKRTGGYGYTF. The DNA sequence is as follows: TGTGCCAGCAGGACCGCGAAGAGGACAGGGGGCTATGGCTACACCTTC.